This T cell receptor beta chain appears in the sequencing data of a study of vaccination and CD4 T cells after COVID-19. In the study overall: The peptides that stimulated the cells were overlapping spike peptides from SARS-CoV-2, HCoV-NL63, HCoV-OC43 and HCoV-229E. Some control cultures received a CEFX pool, which served as the positive control. Others received an HIV-1 Nef pool or no peptide.

Relative to its sample, this clonotype is large. Its antigen is undetermined. CDR3 size: 14 residues. Germline lookup yields CDR1 MNHEY and CDR2 SVGEGT. The V end lost 3 bases, the J end lost 9 bases, and 12 bases lay between the germline ends. Noted treatment: approximately nine-day PBMC culture with coronavirus spike peptide pools or control peptides (ViraFEST assay). T cells were expanded with peptide pools, and expanded clonotypes were identified by TCR sequencing. Convalescent patients tested SARS-CoV-2 PCR positive from March to December 2020, before Alpha, Beta and Delta emerged. The assay that was used to sequence DNA from cultured CD4+ T cells was the Oncomine TCR Beta short-read assay. MiXCR, applied by TCRdb to the PCR reads, yields one record per CDR3 protein. The data hold more than 10,000 distinct CDR3 sequences, with about 45% observed a single time.

The rearrangement joins TRBV6-2 or TRBV6-3 to TRBJ1-6; possible D gene TRBD1, 5 bases. Input material: CD4+ T cells from blood, cultured in vitro. This receptor was obtained from a human donor who had recovered from COVID-19. CDR3: CASSYQGGVSPLHF. The CDR3 bases are TGTGCCAGCAGTTATCAGGGCGGAGTTTCACCCCTCCACTTT.